This TCR beta chain was identified in a study of OX40 agonist ivuxolimab in advanced cancers. The germline V gene encodes CDR1 SNHLY and CDR2 FYNNEI. Trimming cost V 8 bases and J 0 bases, with 5 bases left between them. This CDR3 has 12 residues. TCRdb's table, derived via immunoSEQ multiplex PCR, lists solely in-frame clones and lacks some. The repertoire has just over 20,000 clones, 75% to 85% of them found once; the top ten carry less than 9.5%. This rearrangement joins TRBV2 to TRBJ1-3; D not resolved. The TCR originated in an adult with an advanced solid tumor such as melanoma, head and neck, liver or kidney cancer. The starting material was CD4+ or CD8+ T cells sorted from blood, obtained in a trial of the OX40 agonist ivuxolimab. CDR3 DNA: TGTGCCAGCCAAATCTCTGGAAACACCATATATTTT. It codes for CASQISGNTIYF.